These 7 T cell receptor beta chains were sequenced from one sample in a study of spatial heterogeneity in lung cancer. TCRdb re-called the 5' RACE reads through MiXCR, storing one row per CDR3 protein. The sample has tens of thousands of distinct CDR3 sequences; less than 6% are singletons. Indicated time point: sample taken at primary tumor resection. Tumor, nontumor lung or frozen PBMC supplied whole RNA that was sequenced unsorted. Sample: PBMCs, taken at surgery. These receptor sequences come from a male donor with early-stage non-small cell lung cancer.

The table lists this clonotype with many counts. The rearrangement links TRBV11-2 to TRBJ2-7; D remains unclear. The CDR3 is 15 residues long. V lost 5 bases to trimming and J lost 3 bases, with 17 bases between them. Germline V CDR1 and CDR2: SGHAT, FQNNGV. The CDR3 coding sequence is TGTGCCAGCAGCATCCTGGAGCAGGCTAGCTACGAGCAGTACTTC. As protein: CASSILEQASYEQYF. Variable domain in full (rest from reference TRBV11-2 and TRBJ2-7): EAGVAQSPRYKIIEKRQSVAFWCNPISGHATLYWYQQILGQGPKLLIQFQNNGVVDDSQLPKDRFSAERLKGVDSTLKIQPAKLEDSAVYLCASSILEQASYEQYFGPGTRLTVT.

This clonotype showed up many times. The CDR3 nucleotides read TGTGCCAGCACCAACCTGGGGGACTTGACGCAGTATTTT. It is translated as CASTNLGDLTQYF. The J gene is TRBJ2-3, the V gene TRBV13, with D tentatively TRBD2 (6 bases). Germline V gives CDR1 PRHDT, CDR2 FYEKMQ (reference sequence). The V and J ends lost 7 bases and 9 bases respectively, with 17 bases between them. This CDR3 has 13 amino acids.

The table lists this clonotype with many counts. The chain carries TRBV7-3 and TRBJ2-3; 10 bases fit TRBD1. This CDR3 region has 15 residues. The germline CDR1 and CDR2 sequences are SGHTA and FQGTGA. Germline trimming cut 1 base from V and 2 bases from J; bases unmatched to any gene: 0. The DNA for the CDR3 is TGTGCCAGCAGCTTAAGACAGGGGGCCACAGATACGCAGTATTTT. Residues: CASSLRQGATDTQYF. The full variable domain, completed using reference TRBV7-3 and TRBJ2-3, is GAGVSQTPSNKVTEKGKYVELRCDPISGHTALYWYRQSLGQGPEFLIYFQGTGAADDSGLPNDRFFAVRPEGSVSTLKIQRTERGDSAVYLCASSLRQGATDTQYFGPGTRLTVL.

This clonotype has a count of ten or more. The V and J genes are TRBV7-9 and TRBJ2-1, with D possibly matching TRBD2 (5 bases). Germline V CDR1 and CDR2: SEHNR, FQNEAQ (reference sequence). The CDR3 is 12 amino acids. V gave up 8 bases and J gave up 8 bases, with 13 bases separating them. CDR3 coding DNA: TGTGCCAGCCCCTCGGACTTCGATGAGCAGTTCTTC. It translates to CASPSDFDEQFF.

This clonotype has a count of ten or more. The CDR3 nucleotides read TGTGCCAGTAGTATGACTAGCGGGGGCTCCTACGAGCAGTACTTC. Encoded protein: CASSMTSGGSYEQYF. The chain is built from TRBV19 and TRBJ2-7; TRBD2 agrees at 12 bases. Germline assignment: CDR1 LNHDA and CDR2 SQIVND (reference sequence). The CDR3 loop spans 15 amino acids. After removal of 3 bases from V and 0 bases from J, the junction contained 0 bases not matched to a gene.

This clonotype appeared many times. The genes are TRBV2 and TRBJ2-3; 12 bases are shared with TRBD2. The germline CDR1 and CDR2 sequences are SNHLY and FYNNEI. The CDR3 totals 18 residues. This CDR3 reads CAGTGQGVSSGRALTQYF. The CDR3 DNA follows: TGTGCGGGAACGGGGCAGGGGGTTTCTAGCGGGAGGGCCCTTACGCAGTATTTT.

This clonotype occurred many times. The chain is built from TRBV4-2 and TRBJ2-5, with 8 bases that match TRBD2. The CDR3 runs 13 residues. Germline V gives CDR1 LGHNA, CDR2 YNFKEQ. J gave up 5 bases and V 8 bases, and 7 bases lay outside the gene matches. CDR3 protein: CASAGRGRETQYF. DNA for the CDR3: TGTGCCAGCGCCGGGAGGGGAAGGGAGACCCAGTACTTC.